These 22 T cell receptor beta chains came from one sample sequenced in a study of T-cell reconstitution after alpha-beta-depleted transplantation in children. For TCRbeta, the library was prepared with unique molecular identifiers. TCRdb processed the PCR reads anew with MiXCR; each CDR3 protein has one entry. The table has fewer than 85,000 distinct CDR3 sequences, less than 15% seen once; the top ten hold around 26%. The source was PBMCs, mostly from graft donor cells, collected 180 days after TCRalphabeta/CD19-depleted stem cell transplant. These receptors were collected from a male patient between 2 and 9 years old who had a stem cell transplant for acute lymphoblastic leukemia, so the T cells may come from the graft donor.

This chain links TRBV30 with TRBJ2-2, with TRBD1 matching over 10 bases. This CDR3 contains 17 residues. The germline gives CDR1 GTSNPN, CDR2 SVGIG (reference sequence). V dropped 1 base and J dropped 6; count of bases not matched to a gene: 11. In DNA, the CDR3 is TGTGCCTGGAGTGGCCTTGTTCGGACAGGGGGGGCCGGGGAGCTGTTTTTT. It translates to CAWSGLVRTGGAGELFF.

The sample holds a few counts of this clonotype. This chain joins TRBV4-3 and TRBJ2-3; TRBD2 agrees at 9 bases. V shed 1 base, J shed 2 bases, and the junction held 7 bases outside the gene matches. Germline V gene lookup returns CDR1 LGHNA and CDR2 YSLEER. The CDR3 length is 17 residues. The CDR3 loop is CASSQGGGGGATDTQYF. Written as DNA, the CDR3 is TGCGCCAGCAGCCAAGGAGGCGGCGGGGGGGCCACAGATACGCAGTATTTT.

In this sample, this clonotype turned up a few times. The genes are TRBV6-1 and TRBJ1-2; TRBD1 aligns across 9 bases. The CDR3 loop spans 13 amino acids. Germline V CDR1 and CDR2: MNHNS, SASEGT. The J segment lost 6 bases and the V segment lost 5 bases, leaving 4 bases of the junction unmatched. The CDR3 protein is CASSTGQGHGYTF. CDR3 bases: TGTGCCAGCAGTACGGGACAGGGCCATGGCTACACCTTC.

In this sample, this clonotype turned up a few times. The rearrangement uses TRBV9 and TRBJ2-6; D is tentatively TRBD1 or TRBD2 (6 bases each). The length of the CDR3 is 18 residues. Germline CDR1 is SGDLS and CDR2 is YYNGEE. Trimming pared 0 bases from V and 0 bases from J, leaving 13 bases between. The CDR3 nucleotides read TGTGCCAGCAGCGTAGGGGGGGCTGCCGGCTCTGGGGCCAACGTCCTGACTTTC. Amino acids: CASSVGGAAGSGANVLTF.

The rearrangement uses TRBV7-2 and TRBJ2-1; 7 positions match TRBD2. The V gene end was trimmed by 3 bases and the J gene end by 9 bases; junction bases not matched to a gene: 8. From germline, CDR1 is SGHTA and CDR2 FQGNSA. The CDR3 is 14 amino acids. For the CDR3, the DNA is TGTGCCAGCAGCTTCGGGACTACCCACACTGAGCAGTTCTTC. This encodes CASSFGTTHTEQFF. Supplemented by reference TRBV7-2 and TRBJ2-1, the full variable domain reads GAGVSQSPSNKVTEKGKDVELRCDPISGHTALYWYRQSLGQGLEFLIYFQGNSAPDKSGLPSDRFSAERTGGSVSTLTIQRTQQEDSAVYLCASSFGTTHTEQFFGPGTRLTVL.

The chain links TRBV18 to TRBJ2-5, with D perhaps given as TRBD1 or TRBD2 (5 bases each). Germline V lookup: CDR1 KGHSH, CDR2 LQKENI. Deletions cut 3 bases from V and 4 bases from J, with 15 bases between. The CDR3 contains 15 residues. The CDR3, as DNA: TGTGCCAGCTCACCGCGGGTGGGAAGGGGAGAGACCCAGTACTTC. It codes for CASSPRVGRGETQYF.

This clonotype has a handful of counts. The chain joins TRBV6-1 to TRBJ2-7; D is perhaps TRBD2 (5 bases). The CDR3 spans 12 residues. V was clipped by 4 bases and J by 6 bases, with 10 bases between them. Germline V gene sequence: CDR1 MNHNS, CDR2 SASEGT. The CDR3 region is CASSGGQSEQYF. The CDR3 coding sequence is TGTGCCAGCAGTGGCGGGCAAAGCGAGCAGTACTTC.

This clonotype was detected many times. This chain links TRBV10-3 with TRBJ2-7, with D tentatively TRBD1 or TRBD2 (5 bases each). V was cut by 6 bases and J by 4 bases, with 13 bases left in between. The CDR3 contains 13 residues. Germline V gene lookup returns CDR1 ENHRY and CDR2 SYGVKD. The CDR3 here is CAISWKGRYEQYF. CDR3 DNA sequence: TGTGCCATCAGCTGGAAGGGGAGATACGAGCAGTACTTC.

V is TRBV7-3 and J is TRBJ2-3; D remains ambiguous. CDR1 SGHTA and CDR2 FQGTGA come from the germline V gene. Trimming removed 2 bases from V and 0 bases from J, with 6 bases in between. The CDR3 spans 14 residues. The CDR3 nucleotides are TGTGCCAGCAGCTTAGGGAAAAGCACAGATACGCAGTATTTT. Encoded protein: CASSLGKSTDTQYF.

The sample holds many counts of this clonotype. This chain connects TRBV20-1 to TRBJ2-5; 10 bases are a match to TRBD2. Germline-derived CDR1 and CDR2 are DFQATT and SNEGSKA (reference sequence). This CDR3 spans 15 amino acids. V shed 0 bases, J shed 10 bases, and the junction held 11 bases outside the gene matches. CDR3: CSARDNLAGARGQYF. CDR3 DNA: TGCAGTGCTAGAGATAATCTAGCGGGGGCCCGCGGCCAGTACTTC.

This clonotype was observed a handful of times. The chain joins TRBV11-1 to TRBJ2-1; TRBD2 aligns across 8 bases. Germline-derived CDR1 and CDR2 are SGHAT and FQDESV (reference sequence). The CDR3 consists of 14 residues. J was trimmed by 2 bases and V by 5 bases; bases with no gene match: 2. The CDR3 region has the DNA TGTGCCAGCAGCCCGGGACTAGCCTACAATGAGCAGTTCTTC. Translation gives CASSPGLAYNEQFF.

CDR3 amino acids: CAIGYRDRGTGNTIYF. DNA for the CDR3: TGTGCCATCGGATACCGGGACAGGGGAACTGGAAACACCATATATTTT. J is TRBJ1-3 and V is TRBV10-3; 10 nucleotides agree with TRBD1. CDR3 length equals 16 residues. Germline lookup yields CDR1 ENHRY and CDR2 SYGVKD. The trim removed 8 bases at V and 2 bases at J, leaving 9 bases unmatched.

This clonotype was counted at least ten times. The chain links TRBV20-1 to TRBJ1-2, with 10 bases aligning to TRBD1. This CDR3 is built from 13 residues. Trimming removed 6 bases from V and 5 bases from J; junction bases left unmatched: 6. In germline, CDR1 is DFQATT, CDR2 SNEGSKA (reference sequence). The chain's CDR3 is CSATRTGGYGYTF. The CDR3 DNA reads TGCAGTGCGACCCGGACAGGGGGGTATGGCTACACCTTC.

The chain joins TRBV3-1 to TRBJ2-2; D ambiguous. The CDR3 runs to 13 residues. Trimming shortened V by 4 bases and J by 4 bases, and 7 bases separated the two germline ends. In germline, CDR1 is LGHDT, CDR2 YNNKEL (reference sequence). The chain's CDR3 is CASSPIPTGELFF. As DNA, the CDR3 is TGTGCCAGCAGCCCTATTCCCACCGGGGAGCTGTTTTTT.

This chain links TRBV20-1 with TRBJ2-1, with 8 bases matching TRBD2. Germline values: CDR1 DFQATT, CDR2 SNEGSKA (reference sequence). Unmatched junction bases numbered 8, after V lost 3 bases and J lost 4 bases. The CDR3 contains 15 residues. Here the CDR3 reads CSARGGGRPYNEQFF. The DNA of the CDR3 is TGCAGTGCTAGGGGGGGCGGGAGGCCATACAATGAGCAGTTCTTC.

This clonotype was counted between two and nine times. V is TRBV5-1 and J is TRBJ2-1; D not certain. Trimming took off 0 bases at V and 4 bases at J, with 5 bases between the two ends. CDR3 size: 13 residues. CDR1 is SGHRS, CDR2 YFSETQ, per germline. CDR3 coding DNA: TGCGCCAGCAGCTTGGTAGGTTACAATGAGCAGTTCTTC. Translating it yields CASSLVGYNEQFF.

V gene TRBV24-1 combines with J gene TRBJ1-4; D not certain. V lost 5 bases, J lost 7 bases, and 4 bases lay in between. This CDR3 is 11 amino acids long. The germline V gene encodes CDR1 KGHDR and CDR2 SFDVKD. The chain's CDR3 is CATSGGEKLFF. CDR3 in DNA: TGTGCCACCAGTGGGGGTGAAAAACTGTTTTTT.

The V gene is TRBV5-6, the J gene TRBJ1-5; 7 bases are a match to TRBD1. Per germline, CDR1 SGHDT and CDR2 YYEEEE. The CDR3 runs to 17 residues. J was trimmed by 0 bases and V by 4 bases; bases with no gene match: 10. CDR3 in amino acids: CASSRSDRRTSNQPQHF. The CDR3 DNA sequence: TGTGCCAGCAGCAGGTCGGACAGGAGAACTAGCAATCAGCCCCAGCATTTT. The full variable domain, completed using reference TRBV5-6 and TRBJ1-5, is DAGVTQSPTHLIKTRGQQVTLRCSPKSGHDTVSWYQQALGQGPQFIFQYYEEEERQRGNFPDRFSGHQFPNYSSELNVNALLLGDSALYLCASSRSDRRTSNQPQHFGDGTRLSIL.

The chain combines TRBV20-1 with TRBJ2-2, with 14 positions matching TRBD2. The V gene's germline CDR1 is DFQATT and CDR2 SNEGSKA (reference sequence). The CDR3 runs to 16 residues. J gave up 3 bases and V 6 bases, and 6 bases lay outside the gene matches. The CDR3 region is CSASGLAGADTGELFF. CDR3 DNA: TGCAGTGCCTCGGGACTAGCGGGAGCGGACACCGGGGAGCTGTTTTTT.

The chain links TRBV27 to TRBJ2-5, with D unclear. Germline lookup yields CDR1 MNHEY and CDR2 SMNVEV (reference sequence). The CDR3 contains 15 residues. The V and J ends lost 2 bases and 4 bases respectively, with 14 bases between them. CDR3 DNA: TGTGCCAGCAGTTTAGTCGCTCATCGTAGAGAGACCCAGTACTTC. As protein: CASSLVAHRRETQYF.

This clonotype has a count of ten or more. The chain joins TRBV4-3 to TRBJ2-5; D possibly corresponds to TRBD1 (6 bases). The V end was cut by 8 bases, the J end by 5 bases, with 27 bases between. This CDR3 comprises 17 residues. Germline V gene data show CDR1 as LGHNA and CDR2 as YSLEER. The CDR3 region is CASSPGVASLRGETQYF. In DNA, the CDR3 is TGCGCCAGCTCCCCCGGCGTGGCTAGCCTGAGGGGGGAGACCCAGTACTTC.

This clonotype is medium-sized in the sample. The chain couples TRBV6-5 to TRBJ2-1, with TRBD2 as a possible D gene (5 bases). The V and J ends lost 5 bases and 2 bases respectively, with 7 bases between them. CDR3 length: 13 residues. Germline V gives CDR1 MNHEY, CDR2 SVGAGI. The CDR3 DNA follows: TGTGCCAGCAGTCCTAGCCCCTACAATGAGCAGTTCTTC. It yields the protein CASSPSPYNEQFF.